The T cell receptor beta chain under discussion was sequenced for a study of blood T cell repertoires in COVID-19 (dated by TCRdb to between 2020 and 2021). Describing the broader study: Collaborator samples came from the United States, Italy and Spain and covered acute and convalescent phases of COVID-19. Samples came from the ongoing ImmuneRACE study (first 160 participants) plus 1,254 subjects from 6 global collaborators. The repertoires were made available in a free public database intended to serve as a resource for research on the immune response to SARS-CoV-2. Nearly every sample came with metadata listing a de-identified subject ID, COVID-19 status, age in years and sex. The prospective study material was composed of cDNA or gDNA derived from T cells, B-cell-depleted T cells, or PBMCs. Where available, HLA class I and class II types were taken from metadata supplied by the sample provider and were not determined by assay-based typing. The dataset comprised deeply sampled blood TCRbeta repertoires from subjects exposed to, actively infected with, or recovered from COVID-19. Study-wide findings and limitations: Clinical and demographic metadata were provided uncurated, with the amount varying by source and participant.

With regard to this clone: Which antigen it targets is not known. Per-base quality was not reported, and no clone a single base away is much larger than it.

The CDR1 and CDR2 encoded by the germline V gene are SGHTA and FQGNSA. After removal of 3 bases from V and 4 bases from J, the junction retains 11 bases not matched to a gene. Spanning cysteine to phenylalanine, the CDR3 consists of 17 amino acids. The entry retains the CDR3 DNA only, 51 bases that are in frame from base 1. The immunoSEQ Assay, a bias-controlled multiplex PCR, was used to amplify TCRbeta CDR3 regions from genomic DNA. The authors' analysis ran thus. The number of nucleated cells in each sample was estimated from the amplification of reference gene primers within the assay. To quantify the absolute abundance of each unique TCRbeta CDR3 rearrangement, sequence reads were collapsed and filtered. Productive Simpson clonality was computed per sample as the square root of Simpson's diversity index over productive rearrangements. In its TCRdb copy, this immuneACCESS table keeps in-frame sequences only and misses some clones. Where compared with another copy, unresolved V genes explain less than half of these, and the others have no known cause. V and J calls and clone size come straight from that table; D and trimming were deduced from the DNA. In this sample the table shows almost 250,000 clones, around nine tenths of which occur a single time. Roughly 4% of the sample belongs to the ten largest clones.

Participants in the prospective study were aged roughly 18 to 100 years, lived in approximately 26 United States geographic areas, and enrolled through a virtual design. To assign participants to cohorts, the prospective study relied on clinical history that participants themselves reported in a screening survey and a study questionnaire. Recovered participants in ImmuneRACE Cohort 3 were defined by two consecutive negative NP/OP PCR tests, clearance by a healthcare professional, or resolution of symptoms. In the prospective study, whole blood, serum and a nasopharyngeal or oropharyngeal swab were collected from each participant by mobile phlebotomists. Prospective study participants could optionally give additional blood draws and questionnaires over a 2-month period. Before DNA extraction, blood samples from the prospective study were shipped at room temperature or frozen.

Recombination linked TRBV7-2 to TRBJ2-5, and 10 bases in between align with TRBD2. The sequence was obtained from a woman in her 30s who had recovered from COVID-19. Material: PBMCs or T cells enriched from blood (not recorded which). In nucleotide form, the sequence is TGTGCCAGCAGCTTCATTAGGACTAGCGGAACTGGAGAGACCCAGTACTTC. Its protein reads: CASSFIRTSGTGETQYF.